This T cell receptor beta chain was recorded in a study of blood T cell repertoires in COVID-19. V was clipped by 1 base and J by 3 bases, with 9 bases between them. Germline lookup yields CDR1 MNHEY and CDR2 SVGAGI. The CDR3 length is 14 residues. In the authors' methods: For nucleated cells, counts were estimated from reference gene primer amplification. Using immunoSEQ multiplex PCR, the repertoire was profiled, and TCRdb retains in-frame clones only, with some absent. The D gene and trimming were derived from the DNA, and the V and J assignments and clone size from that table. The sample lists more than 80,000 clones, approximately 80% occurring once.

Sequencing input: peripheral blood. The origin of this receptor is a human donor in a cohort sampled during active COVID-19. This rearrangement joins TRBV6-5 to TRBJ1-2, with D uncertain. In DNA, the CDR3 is TGTGCCAGCAGTTACTATAGGCAGGACTATGGCTACACCTTC. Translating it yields CASSYYRQDYGYTF.